This TCR beta chain is drawn from a study of long-term antiretroviral therapy in people with HIV (dated by TCRdb to between 2021 and 2024). Regarding the study in general: The earliest samples were collected about a decade before the 2015 WHO recommendation for immediate ART, when ART was typically delayed until CD4 counts fell. From over 25 adults with confirmed HIV infection, the cohort provided some 200 cryopreserved PBMC samples, gathered serially across a mean of around six years (range 1-12). A retrospective serial study tested whether ART initiation and durable HIV suppression were associated with changes in peripheral blood TRB repertoire composition and diversity. No cross-contamination during QIAcube processing was shown when test extractions of a monoclonal T-cell line were performed alongside fewer than 40 polyclonal samples. Among the roughly 30 participants with HIV, about a dozen were female. General findings and caveats noted by the study authors: The samples were dated from about 2004 to 2018, and the ART regimens that were used may be less effective than current ART regimens. At every time point, the repertoire was dominated by expanded TRB clones first identified before ART initiation, although this dominance fluctuated and, in many PLHIV, declined after ART. No data were available on ART adherence, viral resistance or therapy changes, limiting inferences about post-ART repertoire changes. Since PBMC availability was limited, sequencing covered only the TCR beta chain, with no alpha chain pairing. Unsorted PBMC were profiled instead of sorted CD4+ and CD8+ T cells because pre-ART samples had limited cell numbers. Starting ART was linked to a significant rise in TRB diversity, yet even with long-term ART the diversity remained significantly lower than in transplant donor controls. CDR3 length ranges in HIV repertoires were narrower than in controls, and network structure suggested an antigen-experienced repertoire with only a slight naive shift after ART.

Inclusion was restricted to participants for whom at least one PBMC sample before ART initiation and at least two post-ART samples were available. All participants with HIV were treated in the United States of America. Before DNA extraction, cryopreserved samples containing about 1-10 million PBMC were thawed and washed. At the time of the earliest PBMC sample, participants with HIV were aged between roughly 20 and 55 years. PBMC samples from each participant spanned 1-4 timepoints before ART initiation and 2-8 timepoints after ART initiation, with a median of 7 samples. Serial HIV viral load, CD4+ T-cell count, ART history and demographic data were obtained for every participant. Genomic DNA was extracted from unsorted PBMC with a Qiagen kit on a QIAcube, processed in batches of 12 samples. The junction carries 12 bases between V and J, which are trimmed by 1 base and 6 bases respectively. CDR1 and CDR2 were assigned from the germline V gene (reference sequence) as LNHDA and SQIVND. Its CDR3 holds 14 amino acids, cysteine through phenylalanine. Kept here is only the CDR3 DNA, which spans 42 bases and is read in frame from base 1.

Note on this clone: It has no known antigen specificity. Per-nucleotide qualities are absent, and no much larger clonotype sits a single base away.

The immunoSEQ hsTCRB v3.0 assay was used at survey level resolution for TRB variable region sequencing. The target sequencing depth for TRB was 40,000-50,000 T-cell genomes per sample. TRB libraries were pooled and sequenced on an Illumina MiSeq using a v3 150-cycle kit. In the original analysis: Analysis of repertoires was carried out in R inside a reproducible Nextflow workflow spanning QC, data transformation and analysis. LymphoSeq2, an R package for exploring AIRR-Seq data, was used to implement the custom analyses. A handful of samples that produced fewer than 5000 total TRB sequences were removed, so 190 or so HIV repertoires were analyzed. Of the 188 retained HIV repertoires, about 60 were collected before and around 130 after ART initiation. Repertoires were downsampled to 5000 TRB nucleotide sequences, with summary statistics averaged over 100 downsampling iterations. TRB sequences were retained for analysis only if CDR3 regions of at least seven amino acids were present. Two measures captured diversity: a Shannon entropy-derived clonality score and the Gini coefficient. In repertoire networks, the top 5000 CDR3 amino acid sequences were linked whenever an edit distance of one separated two sequences. Antigen specificity groups and MHC restriction were predicted for TRB CDR3 amino acid sequences with GLIPH2. Known CMV, EBV, HIV or tissue antigen associations were flagged by matching CDR3 amino acid sequences against VDJdb and McPAS-TCR. Pre-ART, post-ART and control groups were compared with Wilcoxon signed-rank tests and Holm-Bonferroni correction. The source is immuneACCESS, and TCRdb retained only in-frame sequences with V and J called. Part of the clones is not carried over; for the studies checked, unresolved V genes explain less than half of this, and the remainder is unexplained. V, J and clone size were drawn from that table, and D and trimming were deduced from the DNA. The sample table lists 35,000 to 45,000 clones, 80% of them with a count of one. 5.8% of the sample belongs to the ten largest clones.

The sequence was collected from a man aged 30-40 years with HIV. Sequencing used unsorted PBMCs, obtained 3.4 years after starting antiretroviral therapy. The V and J genes are TRBV19 and TRBJ1-1; the D gene is possibly TRBD1, with 6 bases matching. The nucleotide sequence is given as TGTGCCAGTAGTATAGGAGGGGGTGGCCCTGAAGCTTTCTTT. This sequence encodes CASSIGGGGPEAFF. When the CDR3 is completed using the reference TRBV19 and TRBJ1-1 genes on either side, the full variable domain is DGGITQSPKYLFRKEGQNVTLSCEQNLNHDAMYWYRQDPGQGLRLIYYSQIVNDFQKGDIAEGYSVSREKKESFPLTVTSAQKNPTAFYLCASSIGGGGPEAFFGQGTRLTVV.